These T cell receptor beta chains were read from a single sample in a study of Ad26.COV2.S vaccination and SARS-CoV-2 variants. Data came from immunoSEQ multiplex PCR; TCRdb stores just in-frame clones and leaves some out. The sample carries some 250,000 clones, around 89% recorded once. The sequencing used peripheral blood, collected in a trial of Ad26.COV2.S vaccine versus placebo. These receptors all stem from a person between 18 and 59 years old who received the Ad26.COV2.S COVID-19 vaccine or a placebo. Each CDR3 is given with its conserved first and last residue. Fields, in order: D gene, J gene, clone size, V gene, CDR3 protein, CDR3 DNA. The D gene is left open where the match is weak. Size tells how often a clone was seen (once, few, many) or the class of an expanded clone, and some rows leave it out.

D gene: TRBD2; J gene: TRBJ2-7; clone size: .; V gene: TRBV2; CDR3 protein: CASSGLAGIDEQYF; CDR3 DNA: TGTGCCAGCAGTGGACTAGCGGGGATCGACGAGCAGTACTTC
D gene: .; J gene: TRBJ1-2; clone size: once; V gene: TRBV29-1; CDR3 protein: CSVGQLGSYGYTF; CDR3 DNA: TGCAGCGTTGGACAGCTAGGGAGCTATGGCTACACCTTC
D gene: .; J gene: TRBJ2-3; clone size: .; V gene: TRBV5-5; CDR3 protein: CASSLLPDTDTQYF; CDR3 DNA: TGTGCCAGCAGCTTACTACCGGACACAGATACGCAGTATTTT
D gene: .; J gene: TRBJ2-4; clone size: .; V gene: TRBV30; CDR3 protein: CAWTTGGTPKNIQYF; CDR3 DNA: TGTGCCTGGACAACCGGCGGGACACCCAAAAACATTCAGTACTTC
D gene: .; J gene: TRBJ2-7; clone size: .; V gene: TRBV14; CDR3 protein: CASSQDTMGGGTHEQYF; CDR3 DNA: TGTGCCAGCAGCCAAGATACAATGGGAGGGGGCACCCACGAGCAGTACTTC
D gene: .; J gene: TRBJ1-1; clone size: many; V gene: TRBV7-9; CDR3 protein: CASSLLGNTEAFF; CDR3 DNA: TGTGCCAGCAGCTTACTTGGGAACACTGAAGCTTTCTTT
D gene: TRBD1; J gene: TRBJ2-5; clone size: once; V gene: TRBV7-2; CDR3 protein: CASSSTGIRETQYF; CDR3 DNA: TGTGCCAGCAGCTCGACAGGGATCCGGGAGACCCAGTACTTC
D gene: .; J gene: TRBJ1-4; clone size: .; V gene: TRBV30; CDR3 protein: CAWSVSIVGKLFF; CDR3 DNA: TGTGCCTGGAGTGTTTCGATCGTGGGAAAACTGTTTTTT
D gene: TRBD1; J gene: TRBJ2-7; clone size: .; V gene: TRBV5-6; CDR3 protein: CASRREGQGYEQYF; CDR3 DNA: TGTGCCAGCAGGCGAGAGGGACAGGGCTACGAGCAGTACTTC
D gene: .; J gene: TRBJ2-7; clone size: .; V gene: TRBV5-1; CDR3 protein: CASSLGGWDGTYEQYF; CDR3 DNA: TGCGCCAGCAGCTTGGGGGGATGGGACGGAACCTACGAGCAGTACTTC